This TCR beta chain was recovered during a study of blood T cell repertoires in COVID-19. Across the study: Whether acute or convalescent, the COVID-19 samples came from the United States, Italy and Spain. PBMCs, B-cell-depleted T cells, or T cells provided the cDNA or gDNA that made up the material.

This clone was counted a few times. Study processing details: Quantification of nucleated cells was approximated via reference gene primer amplification. The table came from immunoSEQ multiplex PCR; TCRdb's copy has only in-frame clones and leaves some out. The DNA gave D and trimming, while V, J and clone size come from that table. The table records about 36,000 clones, approximately 90% of them present only once. Trimming left V 6 bases short and J 1 base short, with 9 bases between. From germline, CDR1 is MNHEY and CDR2 SMNVEV (reference sequence). This CDR3 region has 13 residues. This sequence originates from a human donor in a cohort sampled during active COVID-19. J is TRBJ1-1 and V is TRBV27; TRBD1 is a possible D gene (5 bases). The sequenced sample was peripheral blood. Written as DNA, the CDR3 is TGTGCCAGCAGACCAACAGGGAACACTGAAGCTTTCTTT. This sequence encodes CASRPTGNTEAFF.